The clone carrying this T cell receptor (beta chain) was counted only a few times. What it binds is not known. A read error may produce the germline difference seen at one junction end. This sample was taken from a study of blood T cells in healthy people across ages. Study-level information: Using template switching, researchers captured about one barcoded beta molecule for each two T cells.

Every donor provided around 10 milliliters of peripheral blood. This CDR3 region has 12 residues. Germline CDR1 MNHEY, CDR2 SVGEGT. Study-wide points: As naive T cell percentage varied, TCR beta diversity correlated strongly with it.

The second PCR ran about 6 to 12 cycles with a sample-barcoded 5' primer and J-beta primers. Each cDNA molecule carried a tag from a template-switch adaptor that contained 12 random nucleotides. MiXCR, applied by TCRdb to the 5' RACE reads, yields one record per CDR3 protein. The repertoire holds more than 1.4 million distinct CDR3 sequences, with around two fifths as singletons. This chain uses TRBV6-2 or TRBV6-3 with TRBJ1-1; D is uncertain. The sequence came from a woman between 18 and 29 years old in good health. The sequenced sample consisted of blood. The CDR3 loop reads CASSSLPLGAFF. CDR3 DNA: TGTGCCAGTAGTTCTCTCCCCCTGGGGGCTTTCTTT.